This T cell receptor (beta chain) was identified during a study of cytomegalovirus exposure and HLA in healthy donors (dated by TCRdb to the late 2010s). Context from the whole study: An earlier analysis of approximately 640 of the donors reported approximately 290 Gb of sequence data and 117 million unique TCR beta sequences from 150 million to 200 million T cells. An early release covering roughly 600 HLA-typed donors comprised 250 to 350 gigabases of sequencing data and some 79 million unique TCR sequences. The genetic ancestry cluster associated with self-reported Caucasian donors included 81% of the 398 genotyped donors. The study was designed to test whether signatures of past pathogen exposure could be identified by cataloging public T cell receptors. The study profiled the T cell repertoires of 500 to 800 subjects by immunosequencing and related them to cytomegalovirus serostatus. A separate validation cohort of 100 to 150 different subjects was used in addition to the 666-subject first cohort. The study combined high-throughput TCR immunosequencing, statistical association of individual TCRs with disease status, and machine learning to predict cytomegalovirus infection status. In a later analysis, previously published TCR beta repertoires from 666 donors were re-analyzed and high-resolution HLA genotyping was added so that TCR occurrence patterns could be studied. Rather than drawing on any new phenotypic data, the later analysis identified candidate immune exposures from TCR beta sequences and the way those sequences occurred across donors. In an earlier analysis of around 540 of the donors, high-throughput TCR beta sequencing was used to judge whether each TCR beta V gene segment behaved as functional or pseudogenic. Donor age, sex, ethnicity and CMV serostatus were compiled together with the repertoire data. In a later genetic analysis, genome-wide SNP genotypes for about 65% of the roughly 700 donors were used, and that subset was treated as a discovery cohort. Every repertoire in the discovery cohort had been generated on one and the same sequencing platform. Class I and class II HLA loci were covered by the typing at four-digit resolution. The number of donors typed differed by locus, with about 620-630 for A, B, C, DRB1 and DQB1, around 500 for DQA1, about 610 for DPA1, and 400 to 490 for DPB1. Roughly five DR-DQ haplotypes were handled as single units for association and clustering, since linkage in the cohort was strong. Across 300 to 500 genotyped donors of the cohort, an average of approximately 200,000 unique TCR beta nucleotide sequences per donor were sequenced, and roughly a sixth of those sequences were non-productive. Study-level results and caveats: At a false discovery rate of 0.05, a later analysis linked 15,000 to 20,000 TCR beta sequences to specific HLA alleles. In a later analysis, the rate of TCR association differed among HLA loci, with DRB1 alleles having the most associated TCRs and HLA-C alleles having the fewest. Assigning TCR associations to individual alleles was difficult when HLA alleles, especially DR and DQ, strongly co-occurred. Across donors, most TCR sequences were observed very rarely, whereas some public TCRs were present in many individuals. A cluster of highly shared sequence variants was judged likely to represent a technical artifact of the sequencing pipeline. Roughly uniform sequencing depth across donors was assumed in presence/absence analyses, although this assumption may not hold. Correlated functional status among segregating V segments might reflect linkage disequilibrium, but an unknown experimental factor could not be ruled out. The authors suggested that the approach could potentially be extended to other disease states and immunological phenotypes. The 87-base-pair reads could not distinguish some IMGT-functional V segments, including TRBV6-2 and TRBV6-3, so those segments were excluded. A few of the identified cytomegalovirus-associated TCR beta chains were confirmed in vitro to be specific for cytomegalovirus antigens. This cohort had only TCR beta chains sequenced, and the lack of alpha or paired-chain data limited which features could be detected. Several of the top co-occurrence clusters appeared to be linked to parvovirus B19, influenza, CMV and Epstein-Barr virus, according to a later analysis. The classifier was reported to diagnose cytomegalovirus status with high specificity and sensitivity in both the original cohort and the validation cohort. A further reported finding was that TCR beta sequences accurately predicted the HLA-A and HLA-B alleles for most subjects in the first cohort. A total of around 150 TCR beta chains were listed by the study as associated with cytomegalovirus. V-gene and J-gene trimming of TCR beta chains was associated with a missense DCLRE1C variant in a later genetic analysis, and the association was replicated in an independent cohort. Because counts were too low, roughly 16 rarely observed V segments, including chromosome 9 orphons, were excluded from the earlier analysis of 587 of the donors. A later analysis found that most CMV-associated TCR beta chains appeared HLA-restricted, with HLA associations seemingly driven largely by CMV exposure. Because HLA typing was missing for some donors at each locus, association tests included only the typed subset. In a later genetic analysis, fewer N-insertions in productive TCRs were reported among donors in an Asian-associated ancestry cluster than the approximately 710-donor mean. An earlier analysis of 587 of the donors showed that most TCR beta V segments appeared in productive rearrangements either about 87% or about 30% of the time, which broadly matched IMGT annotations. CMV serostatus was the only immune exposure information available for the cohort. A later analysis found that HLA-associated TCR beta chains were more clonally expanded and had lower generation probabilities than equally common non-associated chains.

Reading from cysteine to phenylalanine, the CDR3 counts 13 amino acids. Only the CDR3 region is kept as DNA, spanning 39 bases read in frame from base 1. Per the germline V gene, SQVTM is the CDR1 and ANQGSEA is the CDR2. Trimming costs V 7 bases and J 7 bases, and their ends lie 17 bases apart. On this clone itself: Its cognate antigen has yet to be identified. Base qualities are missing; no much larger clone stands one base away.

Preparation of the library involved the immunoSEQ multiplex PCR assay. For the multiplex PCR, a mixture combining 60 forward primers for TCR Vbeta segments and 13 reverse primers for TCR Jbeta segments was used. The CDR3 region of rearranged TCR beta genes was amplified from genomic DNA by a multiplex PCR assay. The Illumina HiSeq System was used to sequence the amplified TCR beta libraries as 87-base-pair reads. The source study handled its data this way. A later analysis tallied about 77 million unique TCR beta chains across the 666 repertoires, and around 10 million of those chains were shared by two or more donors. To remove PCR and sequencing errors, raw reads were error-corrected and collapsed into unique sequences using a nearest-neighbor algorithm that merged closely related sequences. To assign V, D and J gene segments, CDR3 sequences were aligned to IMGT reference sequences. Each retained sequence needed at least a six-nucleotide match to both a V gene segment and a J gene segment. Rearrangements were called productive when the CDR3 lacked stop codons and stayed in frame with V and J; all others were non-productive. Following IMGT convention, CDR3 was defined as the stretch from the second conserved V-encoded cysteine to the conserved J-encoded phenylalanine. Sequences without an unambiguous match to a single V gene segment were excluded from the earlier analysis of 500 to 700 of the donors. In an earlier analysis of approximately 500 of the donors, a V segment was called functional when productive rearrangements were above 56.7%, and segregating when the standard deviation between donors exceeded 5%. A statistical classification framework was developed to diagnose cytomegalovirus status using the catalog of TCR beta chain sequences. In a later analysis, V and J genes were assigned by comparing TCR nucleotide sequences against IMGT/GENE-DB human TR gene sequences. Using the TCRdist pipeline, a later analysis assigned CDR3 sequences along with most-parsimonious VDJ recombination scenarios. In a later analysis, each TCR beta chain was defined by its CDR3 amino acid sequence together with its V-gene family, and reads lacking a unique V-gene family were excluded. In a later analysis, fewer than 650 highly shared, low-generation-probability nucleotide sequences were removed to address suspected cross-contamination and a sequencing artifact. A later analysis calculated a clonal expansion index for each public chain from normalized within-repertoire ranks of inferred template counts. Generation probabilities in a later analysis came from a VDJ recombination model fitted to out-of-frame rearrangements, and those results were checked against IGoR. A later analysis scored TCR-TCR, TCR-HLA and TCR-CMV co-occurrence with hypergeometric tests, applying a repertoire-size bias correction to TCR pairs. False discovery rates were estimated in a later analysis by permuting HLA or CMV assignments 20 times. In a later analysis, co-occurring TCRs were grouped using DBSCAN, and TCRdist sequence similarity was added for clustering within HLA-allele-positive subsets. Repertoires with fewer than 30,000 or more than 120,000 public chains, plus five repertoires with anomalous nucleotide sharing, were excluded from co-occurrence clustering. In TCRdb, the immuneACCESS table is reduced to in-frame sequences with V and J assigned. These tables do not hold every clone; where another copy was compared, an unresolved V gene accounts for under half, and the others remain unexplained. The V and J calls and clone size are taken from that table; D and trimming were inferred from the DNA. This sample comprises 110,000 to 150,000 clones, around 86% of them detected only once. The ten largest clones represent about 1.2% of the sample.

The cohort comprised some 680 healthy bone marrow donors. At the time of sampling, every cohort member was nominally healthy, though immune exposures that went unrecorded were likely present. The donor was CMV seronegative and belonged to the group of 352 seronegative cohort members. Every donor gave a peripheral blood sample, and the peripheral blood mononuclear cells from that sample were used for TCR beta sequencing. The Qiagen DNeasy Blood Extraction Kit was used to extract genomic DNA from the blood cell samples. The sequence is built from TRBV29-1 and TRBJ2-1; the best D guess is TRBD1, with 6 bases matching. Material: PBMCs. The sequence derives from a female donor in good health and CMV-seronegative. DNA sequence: TGCAGCGCCGTACGGGACACTTCTAATGAGCAGTTCTTC. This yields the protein CSAVRDTSNEQFF.